Listed below are T cell receptor beta chains from one sample, sequenced in a study of blood T cell repertoires in COVID-19. Data came from immunoSEQ multiplex PCR; TCRdb stores just in-frame clones and leaves some out. The table lists 55,000 to 75,000 clones, around 80% of them singletons, with 6% to 6.5% in the top ten. Specimen: peripheral blood. These receptors were collected from a human donor in a cohort sampled during active COVID-19. The CDR3 runs from the conserved cysteine through the conserved F or W. The D gene is left open where the match is weak. Part of the rows lack a size; the others show once, few, many or a class for expanded clones.

CDR3 protein | CDR3 DNA | J gene | CDR3 length | V gene | clone size | D gene
CASSVQRGGYEQYF | TGTGCCAGTAGTGTACAGCGGGGTGGCTACGAGCAGTACTTC | TRBJ2-7 | 14 | TRBV19 | once | TRBD2
CASGLAGSTASPHYGYTF | TGTGCTAGTGGTTTAGCGGGGTCGACAGCTTCGCCCCACTATGGCTACACCTTC | TRBJ1-2 | 18 | TRBV12-5 | - | -
CASSQSQGLNTEAFF | TGTGCCAGCTCCCAATCTCAGGGTCTGAACACTGAAGCTTTCTTT | TRBJ1-1 | 15 | TRBV18 | - | -
CACLSRSSSYNEQFF | TGTGCCTGCCTTTCGAGGTCCAGCTCCTACAATGAGCAGTTCTTC | TRBJ2-1 | 15 | TRBV6-5 | - | -
CASSFSGGPSETQYF | TGTGCCAGCAGCTTTAGCGGGGGGCCGTCAGAGACCCAGTACTTC | TRBJ2-5 | 15 | TRBV11-3 | - | TRBD2
CASSLRHDPPYEQYF | TGTGCCAGCAGCCTTAGACACGATCCCCCCTACGAGCAGTACTTC | TRBJ2-7 | 15 | TRBV3-1/TRBV3-2 | - | -
CASSLVGSRGTDTQYF | TGTGCCAGCAGCTTAGTAGGTTCCAGGGGCACAGATACGCAGTATTTT | TRBJ2-3 | 16 | TRBV7-9 | - | -
CASSFGSFLAEAFF | TGTGCCAGCAGTTTTGGCAGTTTTCTAGCTGAAGCTTTCTTT | TRBJ1-1 | 14 | TRBV6-2/TRBV6-3 | - | -
CASSPERSSSGNTIYF | TGCGCCAGCAGCCCGGAGCGCAGTAGCTCTGGAAACACCATATATTTT | TRBJ1-3 | 16 | TRBV5-1 | - | -
CASSPLPDRNNSPLHF | TGTGCCAGCTCACCTCTGCCGGACAGAAATAATTCACCCCTCCACTTT | TRBJ1-6 | 16 | TRBV18 | - | -
CASSLSSTWDTQYF | TGTGCCAGCAGTTTATCGAGTACCTGGGATACGCAGTATTTT | TRBJ2-3 | 14 | TRBV27 | few | -
CASSQGGSYGYTF | TGCGCCAGCAGCCAGGGAGGGAGCTATGGCTACACCTTC | TRBJ1-2 | 13 | TRBV5-1 | once | -
CATSGGQRRTDTQYF | TGTGCCACCAGCGGAGGACAGAGACGCACAGATACGCAGTATTTT | TRBJ2-3 | 15 | TRBV15 | - | -
CASSDSLAGALIYEQYF | TGTGCCAGCAGTGATAGCTTAGCGGGGGCCCTAATATACGAGCAGTACTTC | TRBJ2-7 | 17 | TRBV6-1 | - | TRBD2
CAFYRREGAEQYF | TGTGCCTTCTACAGGCGGGAGGGGGCCGAGCAGTACTTC | TRBJ2-7 | 13 | TRBV5-4 | - | TRBD2
CASSFSRSTGELFF | TGTGCCAGCAGCTTCTCGCGGAGCACCGGGGAGCTGTTTTTT | TRBJ2-2 | 14 | TRBV7-8 | - | -
CASSLSGEPYNEQFF | TGCGCCAGCAGCTTGTCGGGAGAGCCCTACAATGAGCAGTTCTTC | TRBJ2-1 | 15 | TRBV5-1 | - | -
CSVEGGRGEQYF | TGCAGCGTTGAGGGGGGGAGAGGCGAGCAGTACTTC | TRBJ2-7 | 12 | TRBV29-1 | - | TRBD2
CASKTTEAFF | TGTGCCAGCAAGACTACTGAAGCTTTCTTT | TRBJ1-1 | 10 | TRBV6-6 | - | -
CSASQGDYEQYF | TGCAGTGCAAGTCAAGGGGACTACGAGCAGTACTTC | TRBJ2-7 | 12 | TRBV20-1 | - | -
CASAPLTTGGYTEAFF | TGTGCCAGTGCCCCCTTGACAACAGGGGGCTACACTGAAGCTTTCTTT | TRBJ1-1 | 16 | TRBV19 | few | TRBD1
CASSSRDTRETQYF | TGCGCCAGCAGCTCCCGGGACACCAGGGAGACCCAGTACTTC | TRBJ2-5 | 14 | TRBV5-1 | - | -
CASRTGTRTDTQYF | TGTGCCAGCAGGACCGGGACTCGCACAGATACGCAGTATTTT | TRBJ2-3 | 14 | TRBV2 | - | -
CASSPRTGNSPLHF | TGTGCCAGTAGTCCCCGGACAGGGAATTCACCCCTCCACTTT | TRBJ1-6 | 14 | TRBV19 | - | TRBD1
CASSTSGLNTGELFF | TGCGCCAGCAGCACTAGCGGGCTGAACACCGGGGAGCTGTTTTTT | TRBJ2-2 | 15 | TRBV10-2 | few | TRBD2
CATSRELAGAYEQYF | TGTGCCACCAGCAGAGAATTGGCAGGGGCCTACGAGCAGTACTTC | TRBJ2-7 | 15 | TRBV15 | once | -
CASGFTTDTQYF | TGTGCTAGTGGTTTTACTACAGATACGCAGTATTTT | TRBJ2-3 | 12 | TRBV12-5 | - | -
CASSIGRPRSYNEQFF | TGTGCCAGTAGTATAGGGCGGCCACGCTCCTACAATGAGCAGTTCTTC | TRBJ2-1 | 16 | TRBV19 | once | -
CASSSRGRVGPPYNSPLHF | TGTGCCAGCAGCTCTAGAGGAAGAGTGGGGCCACCTTATAATTCACCCCTCCACTTT | TRBJ1-6 | 19 | TRBV7-2 | - | -
CSARGQGVVDEQFF | TGCAGCGCCCGCGGACAGGGGGTTGTCGATGAGCAGTTCTTC | TRBJ2-1 | 14 | TRBV29-1 | - | TRBD1
CASSTTGGSTEAFF | TGTGCCAGCAGCACAACAGGGGGTAGCACTGAAGCTTTCTTT | TRBJ1-1 | 14 | TRBV9 | few | TRBD1
CASSAQGASGNTIYF | TGTGCCAGCAGCGCACAGGGGGCTAGTGGAAACACCATATATTTT | TRBJ1-3 | 15 | TRBV2 | - | TRBD1
CASSPGLAGTYEQYF | TGTGCCAGCTCACCGGGACTAGCTGGTACCTACGAGCAGTACTTC | TRBJ2-7 | 15 | TRBV18 | - | TRBD2
CASSFGGNREKLFF | TGTGCCAGCAGCTTTGGCGGTAATAGGGAAAAACTGTTTTTT | TRBJ1-4 | 14 | TRBV7-7 | once | -
CANRGNRNTEAFF | TGTGCCAACAGGGGTAACAGGAACACTGAAGCTTTCTTT | TRBJ1-1 | 13 | TRBV12-3/TRBV12-4 | - | TRBD1
CASSSGLAGGVDTQYF | TGTGCCAGCAGCTCGGGACTAGCGGGAGGTGTAGATACGCAGTATTTT | TRBJ2-3 | 16 | TRBV5-5 | - | TRBD2
CASSLSGTGDRELFF | TGTGCCAGCAGCTTAAGCGGGACAGGGGATAGGGAGCTGTTTTTT | TRBJ2-2 | 15 | TRBV7-8 | - | TRBD1
CASIYAAGTEAFF | TGTGCCAGTATCTATGCGGCAGGGACTGAAGCTTTCTTT | TRBJ1-1 | 13 | TRBV19 | few | -
CASSLHGATGTGELFF | TGCGCCAGCAGCTTGCATGGAGCTACGGGCACCGGGGAGCTGTTTTTT | TRBJ2-2 | 16 | TRBV5-1 | - | -
CASSYLGTSSRGEQYF | TGTGCCAGCAGTTACCTTGGGACTAGCTCAAGGGGGGAGCAGTACTTC | TRBJ2-7 | 16 | TRBV6-5 | - | TRBD2
CASSVEPGTGDRDTEAFF | TGTGCCAGCAGCGTAGAGCCCGGGACAGGGGACCGGGACACTGAAGCTTTCTTT | TRBJ1-1 | 18 | TRBV9 | - | TRBD1
CASVLGPRSYNEQFF | TGCGCCAGCGTCCTTGGGCCCCGCTCCTACAATGAGCAGTTCTTC | TRBJ2-1 | 15 | TRBV5-1 | - | -
CASRYSGGEETQYF | TGCGCCAGCAGATATTCAGGGGGCGAAGAGACCCAGTACTTC | TRBJ2-5 | 14 | TRBV5-1 | - | TRBD1
CASSPFDRGRTDTQYF | TGCGCCAGCAGCCCGTTCGACAGGGGGCGCACAGATACGCAGTATTTT | TRBJ2-3 | 16 | TRBV4-1 | - | TRBD1
CASSETPELAEYF | TGTGCCAGCAGTGAAACGCCGGAACTAGCGGAATACTTC | TRBJ2-7 | 13 | TRBV6-1 | once | TRBD2
CASSLRSTDTQYF | TGTGCCAGCAGCTTGCGGAGCACAGATACGCAGTATTTT | TRBJ2-3 | 13 | TRBV5-8 | - | -